Ten or more counts support the clone carrying this T cell receptor (beta chain). Its antigen is undetermined. The V end lost 2 bases, the J end lost 5 bases, and 6 bases lay between the germline ends. This CDR3 spans 13 amino acids. Germline CDR1 and CDR2: SEHNR and FQNEAQ (reference sequence). This record comes from a study of T cells in Graves' hyperthyroidism and ophthalmopathy. Study outcomes and limitations: Separation of ophthalmopathy from stable hyperthyroidism was achieved by a 13 V-J model. Among thyroid clonotypes expanded above 0.001, most also appeared in blood.

Template material for amplifying TCR beta CDR3 regions consisted of RNA transcripts. Primed by the HTBI set, a first-round RT-PCR was run on the TCR CDR3. TCRdb re-called the multiplex PCR reads through MiXCR, storing one row per CDR3 protein. The sample holds approximately 630,000 distinct CDR3 sequences; about 16% are singletons and the top ten take 3% to 4%. It was considered stable Graves' hyperthyroidism when ophthalmopathy did not progress within 18 months. Patients aged 18 to 65 had newly diagnosed hyperthyroidism that had lasted under 2 months. This clonotype was sampled from a woman between 25 and 40 years old with Graves' hyperthyroidism. The sample consisted of blood. The genes are TRBV7-9 and TRBJ2-2; D gene ambiguous. The CDR3 loop is CASSLIGTGELFF. The DNA of the CDR3 is TGTGCCAGCAGCTTAATAGGAACCGGGGAGCTGTTTTTT.